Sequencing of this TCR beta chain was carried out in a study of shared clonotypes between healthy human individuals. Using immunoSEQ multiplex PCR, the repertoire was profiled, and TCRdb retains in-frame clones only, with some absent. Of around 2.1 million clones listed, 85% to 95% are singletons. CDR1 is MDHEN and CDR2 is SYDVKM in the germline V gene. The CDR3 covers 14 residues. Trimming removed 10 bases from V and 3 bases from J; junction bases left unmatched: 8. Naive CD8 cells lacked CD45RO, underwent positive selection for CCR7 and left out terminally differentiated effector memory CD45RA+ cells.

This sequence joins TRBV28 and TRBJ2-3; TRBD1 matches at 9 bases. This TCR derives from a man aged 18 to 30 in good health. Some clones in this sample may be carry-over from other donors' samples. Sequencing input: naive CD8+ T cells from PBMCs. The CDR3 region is CAINNGQGTDTQYF. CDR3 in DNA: TGTGCCATCAACAATGGACAGGGGACAGATACGCAGTATTTT. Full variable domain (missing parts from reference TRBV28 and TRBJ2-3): DVKVTQSSRYLVKRTGEKVFLECVQDMDHENMFWYRQDPGLGLRLIYFSYDVKMKEKGDIPEGYSVSREKKERFSLILESASTNQTSMYLCAINNGQGTDTQYFGPGTRLTVL.